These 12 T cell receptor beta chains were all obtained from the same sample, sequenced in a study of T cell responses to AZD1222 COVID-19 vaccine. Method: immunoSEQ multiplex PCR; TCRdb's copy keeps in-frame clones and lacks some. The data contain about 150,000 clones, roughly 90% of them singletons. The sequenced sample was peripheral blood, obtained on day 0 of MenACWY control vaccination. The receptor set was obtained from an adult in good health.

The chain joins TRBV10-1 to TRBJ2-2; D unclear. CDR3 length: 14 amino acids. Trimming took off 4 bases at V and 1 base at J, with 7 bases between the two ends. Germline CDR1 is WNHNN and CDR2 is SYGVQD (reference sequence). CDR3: CASSVPGNTGELFF. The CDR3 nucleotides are TGCGCCAGCAGTGTCCCAGGGAACACCGGGGAGCTGTTTTTT.

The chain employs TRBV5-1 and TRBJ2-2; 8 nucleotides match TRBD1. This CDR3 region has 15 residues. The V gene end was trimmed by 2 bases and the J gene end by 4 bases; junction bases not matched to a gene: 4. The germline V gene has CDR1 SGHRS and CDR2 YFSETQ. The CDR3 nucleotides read TGCGCCAGCAGCTTAGGTGGACAGGGCACCGGGGAGCTGTTTTTT. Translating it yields CASSLGGQGTGELFF.

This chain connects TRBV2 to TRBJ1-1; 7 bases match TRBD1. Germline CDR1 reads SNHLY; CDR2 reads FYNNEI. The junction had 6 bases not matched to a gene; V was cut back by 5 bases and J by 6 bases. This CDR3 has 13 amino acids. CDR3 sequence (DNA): TGTGCCAGCAGTCAAGGGCAGGGGGCTGAAGCTTTCTTT. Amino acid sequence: CASSQGQGAEAFF.

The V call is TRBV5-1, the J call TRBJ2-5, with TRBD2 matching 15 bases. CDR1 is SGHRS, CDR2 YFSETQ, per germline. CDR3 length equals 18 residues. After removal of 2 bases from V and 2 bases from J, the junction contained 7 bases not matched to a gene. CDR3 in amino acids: CASSFNPGLAGGQETQYF. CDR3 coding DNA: TGCGCCAGCAGCTTTAATCCGGGACTAGCGGGAGGACAAGAGACCCAGTACTTC.

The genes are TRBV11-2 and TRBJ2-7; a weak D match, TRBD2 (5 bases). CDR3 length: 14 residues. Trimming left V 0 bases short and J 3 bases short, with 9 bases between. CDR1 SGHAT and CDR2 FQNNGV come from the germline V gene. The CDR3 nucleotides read TGTGCCAGCAGCTTAGATGGGGAGTTCTACGAGCAGTACGTC. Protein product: CASSLDGEFYEQYV.

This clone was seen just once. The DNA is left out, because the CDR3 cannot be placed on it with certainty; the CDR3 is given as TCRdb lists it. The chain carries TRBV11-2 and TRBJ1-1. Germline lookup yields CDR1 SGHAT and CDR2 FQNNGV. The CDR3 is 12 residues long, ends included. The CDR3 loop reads CASSLVGAGTFF.

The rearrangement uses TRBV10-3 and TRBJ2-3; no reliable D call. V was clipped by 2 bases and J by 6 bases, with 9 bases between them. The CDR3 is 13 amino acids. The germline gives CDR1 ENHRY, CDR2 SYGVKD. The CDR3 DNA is TGTGCCATCAGTGAGACGGACGTCGATACGCAGTATTTT. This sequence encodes CAISETDVDTQYF.

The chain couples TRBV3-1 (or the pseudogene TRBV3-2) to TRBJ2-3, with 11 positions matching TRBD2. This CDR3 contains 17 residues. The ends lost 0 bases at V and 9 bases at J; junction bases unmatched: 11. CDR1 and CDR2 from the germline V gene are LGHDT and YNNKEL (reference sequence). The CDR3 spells CASSQDPRASGGTTQYF. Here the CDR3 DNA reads TGTGCCAGCAGCCAAGACCCCCGGGCTAGCGGGGGGACGACGCAGTATTTT.

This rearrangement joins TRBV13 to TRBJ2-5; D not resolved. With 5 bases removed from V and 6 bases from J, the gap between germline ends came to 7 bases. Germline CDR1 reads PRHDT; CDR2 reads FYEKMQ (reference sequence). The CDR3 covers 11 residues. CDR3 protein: CASSNGQTQYF. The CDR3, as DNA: TGTGCCAGCAGCAACGGACAGACCCAGTACTTC.

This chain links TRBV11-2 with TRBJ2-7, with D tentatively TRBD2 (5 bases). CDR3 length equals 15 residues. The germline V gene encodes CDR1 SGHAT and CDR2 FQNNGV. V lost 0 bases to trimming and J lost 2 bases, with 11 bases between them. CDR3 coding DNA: TGTGCCAGCAGCTTAGAAGGAGCGGCTCCCTACGAGCAGTACTTC. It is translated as CASSLEGAAPYEQYF. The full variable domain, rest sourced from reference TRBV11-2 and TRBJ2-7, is EAGVAQSPRYKIIEKRQSVAFWCNPISGHATLYWYQQILGQGPKLLIQFQNNGVVDDSQLPKDRFSAERLKGVDSTLKIQPAKLEDSAVYLCASSLEGAAPYEQYFGPGTRLTVT.

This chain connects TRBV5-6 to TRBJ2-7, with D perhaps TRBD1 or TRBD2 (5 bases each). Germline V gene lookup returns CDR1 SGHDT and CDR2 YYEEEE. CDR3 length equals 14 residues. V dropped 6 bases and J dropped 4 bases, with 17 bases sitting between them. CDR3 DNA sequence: TGTGCCAGCACCACCAGGGAGTCAGAGTACGAGCAGTACGTC. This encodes CASTTRESEYEQYV.

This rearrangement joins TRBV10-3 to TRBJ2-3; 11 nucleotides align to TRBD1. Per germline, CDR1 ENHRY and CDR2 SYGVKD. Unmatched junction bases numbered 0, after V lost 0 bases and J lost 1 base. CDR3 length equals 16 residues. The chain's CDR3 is CAISESGQGGTDTQYF. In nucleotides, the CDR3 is TGTGCCATCAGTGAGTCGGGACAGGGGGGCACAGATACGCAGTATTTT.